The subject of this entry is one TCR beta chain. Its target antigen remains unknown. Base-call qualities are not available, and no considerably larger clone is one nucleotide away. These data are taken from a study of CD8+ T cells in alopecia areata listed by TCRdb under 2018. Notes on the research overall: The treated patients, all with moderate-to-severe alopecia areata, were enrolled in an open-label pilot trial of oral tofacitinib given at 5 to 10 mg twice daily. Scalp clonality was compared across normal scalp (n=4), patchy alopecia areata scalp (n=8), and alopecia totalis/universalis scalp (n=8). Biopsies were taken from tofacitinib-treated patients at baseline and at 4 and 24 weeks of treatment, and a later scalp biopsy was taken in several of the tofacitinib-treated patients. In both human patients and the C3H/HeJ mouse model, the study applied high-throughput TCRbeta sequencing to look at T cell clonal expansion in alopecia areata. On the human side, TCRbeta sequencing was run on scalp tissue and on sorted CD4+ and CD8+ peripheral blood T cells from healthy controls and from alopecia areata patients with either patchy or totalis/universalis disease. RNA was extracted with the PAXgene miRNA kit for fixed scalp, the miRNeasy kit for PBMCs, and the RNeasy kit for mouse skin. immunoSEQ multiplex PCR using 35 Vbeta forward primers and 13 Jbeta reverse primers was used to amplify TCRbeta CDR3 regions. Tofacitinib was given for 6 to 18 months, followed by 6 months of follow-up off drug to assess delayed response and recurrence.

The germline V gene gives CDR1 as SGHDT and CDR2 as YYEEEE. Trimming accounts for 9 bases at V and 3 bases at J, while the number of junction bases matched to no gene is 14. The CDR3 spans 15 residues, from the cysteine through the phenylalanine. The kept DNA is CDR3 alone, 45 bases in frame from the first base. The time point label for this specimen denotes: baseline before oral tofacitinib. Lesional scalp punch biopsies and peripheral blood were obtained from alopecia areata patients. After PBMCs were isolated by density centrifugation and stained for CD3, CD4 and CD8, a FACSAria was used to sort CD4+ and CD8+ T cells. Overall results and qualifications from the work: Compared with mice, TCR sequences shared between patients were less clear, possibly partly because of HLA diversity across the patient population. Compared with normal scalp, lesional scalp had higher clonality and more expanded CD8+ clones, particularly in alopecia totalis/universalis, a pattern that suggests antigenic drive. Unlike mouse skin, which is dominated by gammadelta T cells, normal human skin has resident alphabeta T cells that are also sequenced, and this complicates analysis of the scalp TCR repertoire.

Libraries were constructed by the immunoSEQ multiplex PCR assay. To provide template for TCR sequencing, every sample had RNA extracted and reverse transcribed into cDNA. First-strand cDNA was synthesized using SuperScript III with a 2:1 mix of oligo-dT and random hexamers. A synthetic immune receptor repertoire was used to measure amplification bias, and any remaining bias was corrected computationally. In the paper's pipeline: Raw reads were preprocessed to remove errors, and CDR3 was defined according to IMGT conventions as the region from the conserved cysteine to phenylalanine. Clonality was calculated as 1 minus Shannon entropy normalized by log2 of the number of productive unique TCRs. CD4 or CD8 identity of scalp clones was inferred by cross-referencing scalp TCRbeta sequences with sorted blood CD4 and CD8 repertoires. Not all clones reach the TCRdb copy of this immuneACCESS table, which keeps in-frame sequences only. Checked studies attribute under half of the gap to unresolved V genes and leave the rest unexplained. D and trimming come from the DNA, and the V and J calls and clone size come from that table. For this sample there are over 200,000 clones; 50% to 65% appear just once. 0.45% of the sample comes from the top ten.

Source: CD4+ T cells sorted from blood, taken at week 0. This TCR was recovered from a human donor with alopecia areata. The chain couples TRBV5-6 to TRBJ1-2; 7 junctional bases match TRBD1. Here is the DNA: TGTGCCACCGGGGAACAGGGGTTATTTGACTATGGCTACACCTTC. Translated, this gives CATGEQGLFDYGYTF. The entire variable domain, with the stretches around the CDR3 drawn from the reference TRBV5-6 and TRBJ1-2 proteins, is DAGVTQSPTHLIKTRGQQVTLRCSPKSGHDTVSWYQQALGQGPQFIFQYYEEEERQRGNFPDRFSGHQFPNYSSELNVNALLLGDSALYLCATGEQGLFDYGYTFGSGTRLTVV.